This TCR beta chain was retrieved from a study of cytomegalovirus exposure and HLA in healthy donors. General observations from the study: Exclusion applied to some V segments, including TRBV6-2 and TRBV6-3, as they were indistinguishable.

Amplification used 60 Vbeta primers and 13 Jbeta primers. Profiled with immunoSEQ multiplex PCR; TCRdb holds only in-frame clones, not every one. The sample yields approximately 100,000 clones, about 76% seen once. Comment on this clone: The antigen is unknown.

V was pared by 5 bases and J by 7 bases, with 12 bases between. Germline CDR1 and CDR2: WSHSY and SAAADI. This CDR3 contains 13 residues. This clonotype was obtained from a woman aged 40-49 years in good health and CMV-seronegative. Material: PBMCs. This sequence joins TRBV10-2 and TRBJ1-5, with a weak D call TRBD1 (6 bases). CDR3 in amino acids: CASSSQGNQPQHF. The DNA for the CDR3 is TGCGCCAGCAGTAGCCAGGGGAACCAGCCCCAGCATTTT.